The 14 T cell receptor beta chains given below trace back to one sample, sequenced in a study of T-cell memory formation after mild COVID-19. From the 5' RACE reads, TCRdb called clonotypes with MiXCR, one entry per CDR3 protein. The sample gives about 600,000 distinct CDR3 sequences, about 20% of which show up once; about 8.4% is in the top ten. The sample was PBMCs or a T cell subset sorted from them (not recorded which). The receptors originated from an adult woman who had mild COVID-19 (a few samples of this study predate the infection). Cell type and time point are not known.

This clonotype occurred a few times. CDR3 DNA sequence: TGCGCCAGCAGTGAGCGGCTGGGGGGTGAGCAGTTCTTC. Encoded protein: CASSERLGGEQFF. The chain combines TRBV10-2 with TRBJ2-1, with D perhaps TRBD2 (6 bases). CDR3 size: 13 residues. The germline V gene encodes CDR1 WSHSY and CDR2 SAAADI. The V end was cut by 2 bases, the J end by 9 bases, with 11 bases between.

This sequence joins TRBV4-2 and TRBJ2-7; D is unresolved. There are 14 residues in the CDR3. V lost 1 base and J lost 4, with 11 bases in between. Germline V CDR1 and CDR2: LGHNA, YNFKEQ. CDR3 sequence (DNA): TGTGCCAGCAGCCAAGGAGGAGCAACTTACGAGCAGTACTTC. Translated, it gives CASSQGGATYEQYF.

V usage is TRBV4-1 and J usage is TRBJ1-1; a weak D match, TRBD1 (6 bases). Germline V gives CDR1 MGHRA, CDR2 YSYEKL. V lost 4 bases and J lost 1, with 13 bases in between. The CDR3 covers 15 residues. The chain's CDR3 is CASSRPDRQNTEAFF. DNA for the CDR3: TGCGCCAGCAGCCGACCTGACAGGCAGAACACTGAAGCTTTCTTT.

This clonotype was seen more than once but under ten times. V gene TRBV7-7 combines with J gene TRBJ1-1; 7 positions match TRBD1. This CDR3 has 15 amino acids. The V and J ends lost 2 bases and 1 base, in that order; junction bases with no gene match: 4. Germline CDR1 is SSHAT and CDR2 is FNYEAQ (reference sequence). The CDR3 sequence is CASSLFQGGNTEAFF. The CDR3 DNA is TGTGCCAGCAGCTTATTCCAGGGGGGGAACACTGAAGCTTTCTTT.

The chain has TRBV6-5 and TRBJ2-1; possibly TRBD1 or TRBD2 for D (5 bases each). Trimming removed 8 bases from V and 4 bases from J, with 12 bases in between. The CDR3 loop spans 13 amino acids. Germline CDR1 is MNHEY and CDR2 is SVGAGI. For the CDR3, the DNA is TGTGCCAGCGGGATGGGGGAGTACAATGAGCAGTTCTTC. The encoded protein is CASGMGEYNEQFF.

The chain carries TRBV20-1 and TRBJ1-2; TRBD1 aligns across 8 bases. This CDR3 has 14 residues. The ends lost 4 bases at V and 4 bases at J; junction bases unmatched: 8. Germline assignment: CDR1 DFQATT and CDR2 SNEGSKA (reference sequence). DNA of the CDR3: TGCAGTGCTACCCAGGGGGCTGAGGGCTATGGCTACACCTTC. Encoded protein: CSATQGAEGYGYTF.

The chain combines TRBV5-6 with TRBJ2-1, with D maybe TRBD2 (6 bases). The V end lost 1 base, the J end lost 5 bases, and 13 bases lay between the germline ends. The CDR3 consists of 15 residues. Per the germline V gene, CDR1 is SGHDT and CDR2 is YYEEEE. The CDR3 reads CASSLLGGEDNEQFF. Written as DNA, the CDR3 is TGTGCCAGCAGCTTGCTTGGCGGGGAGGACAATGAGCAGTTCTTC.

The chain combines TRBV24-1 with TRBJ2-1; possibly TRBD1 for D (6 bases). The germline CDR1 and CDR2 sequences are KGHDR and SFDVKD. V was pared by 2 bases and J by 8 bases, with 12 bases between. CDR3 size: 14 residues. The CDR3 DNA sequence: TGTGCCACCAGTGATTGGGGGCAGGGAGATGAGCAGTTCTTC. Its translation is CATSDWGQGDEQFF.

The chain joins TRBV9 to TRBJ2-3; 11 bases line up with TRBD1. In germline, CDR1 is SGDLS, CDR2 YYNGEE. V was pared by 3 bases and J by 3 bases, with 3 bases of the junction left unmatched. This CDR3 is built from 15 residues. In nucleotides, the CDR3 is TGTGCCAGCAGCGGGACAGGGGGCACAACAGATACGCAGTATTTT. This codes for CASSGTGGTTDTQYF.

This chain connects TRBV3-1 to TRBJ2-3; D uncertain. V lost 5 bases to trimming and J lost 2 bases, with 14 bases between them. The germline V gene encodes CDR1 LGHDT and CDR2 YNNKEL (reference sequence). The CDR3 has 15 amino acids. The CDR3 is CASSKMPAPTDTQYF. The CDR3 bases are TGTGCCAGCAGCAAGATGCCAGCCCCCACAGATACGCAGTATTTT.

The CDR3 DNA reads as TGTGCCAGCAGCTTCTCGGACAGCCCCGAAGGACTTGAAGCTTTCTTT. Protein product: CASSFSDSPEGLEAFF. V is TRBV7-2 and J is TRBJ1-1; perhaps TRBD1 as D (6 bases). Trimming shortened V by 3 bases and J by 7 bases, and 21 bases separated the two germline ends. The germline V gene has CDR1 SGHTA and CDR2 FQGNSA. The CDR3 extends over 16 amino acids.

CDR3 protein: CSARELSRKDTQYF. The CDR3 DNA follows: TGCAGTGCTAGAGAGCTTTCCCGCAAAGATACGCAGTATTTT. The V and J genes are TRBV20-1 and TRBJ2-3; no reliable D call. Germline CDR1 and CDR2: DFQATT and SNEGSKA (reference sequence). CDR3 size: 14 residues. V was shortened by 0 bases and J by 5 bases, with 12 bases between the two germline ends.

The chain is built from TRBV20-1 and TRBJ1-5; D remains ambiguous. The V gene lost 4 bases and the J gene lost 6 bases, with 13 bases spanning the gap. The CDR3 extends over 13 amino acids. Germline V gene sequence: CDR1 DFQATT, CDR2 SNEGSKA (reference sequence). This CDR3 reads CSATYSSSQPQHF. CDR3 DNA sequence: TGCAGTGCTACATACAGTTCCTCTCAGCCCCAGCATTTT.

The genes are TRBV20-1 and TRBJ1-5; D is uncertain. CDR3 size: 13 residues. In germline, CDR1 is DFQATT, CDR2 SNEGSKA (reference sequence). The V gene lost 8 bases and the J gene lost 2 bases, with 13 bases spanning the gap. The CDR3 reads CSTRQERNQPQHF. CDR3 nucleotide sequence: TGCAGTACGCGGCAGGAACGCAATCAGCCCCAGCATTTT.